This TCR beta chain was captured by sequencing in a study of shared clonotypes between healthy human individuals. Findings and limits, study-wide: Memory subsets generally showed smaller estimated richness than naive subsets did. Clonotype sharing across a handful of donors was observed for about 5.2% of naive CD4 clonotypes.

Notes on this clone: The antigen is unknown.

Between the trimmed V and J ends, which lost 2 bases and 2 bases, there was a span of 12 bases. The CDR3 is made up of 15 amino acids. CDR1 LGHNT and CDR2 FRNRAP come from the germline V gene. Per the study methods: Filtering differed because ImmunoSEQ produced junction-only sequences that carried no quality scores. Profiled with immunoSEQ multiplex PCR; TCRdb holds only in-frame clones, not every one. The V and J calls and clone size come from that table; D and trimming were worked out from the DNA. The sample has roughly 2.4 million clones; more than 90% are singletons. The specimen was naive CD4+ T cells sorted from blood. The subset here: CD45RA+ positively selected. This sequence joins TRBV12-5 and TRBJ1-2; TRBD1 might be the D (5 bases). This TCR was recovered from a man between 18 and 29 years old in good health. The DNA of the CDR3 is TGTGCTAGTGGTTTGTGGGGGGACGAAAACTATGGCTACACCTTC. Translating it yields CASGLWGDENYGYTF.